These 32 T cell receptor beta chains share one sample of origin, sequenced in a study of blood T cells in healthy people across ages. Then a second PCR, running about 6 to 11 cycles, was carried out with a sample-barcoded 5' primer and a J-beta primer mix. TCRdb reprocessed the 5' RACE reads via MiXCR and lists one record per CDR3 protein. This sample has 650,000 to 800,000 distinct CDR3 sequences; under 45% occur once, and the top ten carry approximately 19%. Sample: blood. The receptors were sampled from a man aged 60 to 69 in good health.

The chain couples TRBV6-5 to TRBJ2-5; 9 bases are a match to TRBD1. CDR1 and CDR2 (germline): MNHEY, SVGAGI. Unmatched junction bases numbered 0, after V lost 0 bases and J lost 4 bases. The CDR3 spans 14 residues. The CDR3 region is CASSYSTGGETQYF. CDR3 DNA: TGTGCCAGCAGTTACTCGACAGGGGGAGAGACCCAGTACTTC.

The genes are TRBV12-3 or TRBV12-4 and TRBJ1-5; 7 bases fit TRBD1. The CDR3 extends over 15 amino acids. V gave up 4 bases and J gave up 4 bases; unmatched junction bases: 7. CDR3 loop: CASSSQGLRNQPQHF. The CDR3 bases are TGTGCCAGCAGTTCACAGGGGCTTCGGAATCAGCCCCAGCATTTT.

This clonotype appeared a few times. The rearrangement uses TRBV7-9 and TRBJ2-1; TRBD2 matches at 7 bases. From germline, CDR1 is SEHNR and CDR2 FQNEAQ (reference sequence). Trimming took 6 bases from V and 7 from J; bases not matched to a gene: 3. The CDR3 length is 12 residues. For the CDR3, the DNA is TGTGCCAGCAGTACTAGCGCAAATGAGCAGTTCTTC. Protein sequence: CASSTSANEQFF.

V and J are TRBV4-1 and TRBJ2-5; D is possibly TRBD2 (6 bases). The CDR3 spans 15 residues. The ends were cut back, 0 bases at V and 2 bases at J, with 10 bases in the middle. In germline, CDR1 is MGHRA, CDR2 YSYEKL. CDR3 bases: TGCGCCAGCAGCCAAGATCCAGGGAGGCAAGAGACCCAGTACTTC. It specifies CASSQDPGRQETQYF.

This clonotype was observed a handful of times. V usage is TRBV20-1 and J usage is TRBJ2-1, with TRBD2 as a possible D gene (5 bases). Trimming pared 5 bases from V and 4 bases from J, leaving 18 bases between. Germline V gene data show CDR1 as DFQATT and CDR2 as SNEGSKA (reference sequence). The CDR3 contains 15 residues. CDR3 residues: CSAAGGRGFYNEQFF. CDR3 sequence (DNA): TGCAGTGCTGCGGGTGGACGTGGCTTTTACAATGAGCAGTTCTTC.

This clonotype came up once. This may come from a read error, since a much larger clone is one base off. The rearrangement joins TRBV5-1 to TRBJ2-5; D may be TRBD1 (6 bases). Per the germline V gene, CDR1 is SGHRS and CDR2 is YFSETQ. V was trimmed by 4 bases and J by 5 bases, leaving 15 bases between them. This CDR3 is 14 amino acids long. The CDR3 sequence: CASSVQGREETQYF. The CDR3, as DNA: TGCGCCAGCAGCGTACAGGGCCGTGAGGAGACCCAGTACTTC.

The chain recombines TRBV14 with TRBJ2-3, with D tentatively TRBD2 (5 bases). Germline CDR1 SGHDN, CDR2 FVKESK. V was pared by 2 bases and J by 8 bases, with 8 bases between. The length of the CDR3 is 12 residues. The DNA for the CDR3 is TGTGCCAGCAGCCAACCGGGGAGTACGCAGTATTTT. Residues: CASSQPGSTQYF.

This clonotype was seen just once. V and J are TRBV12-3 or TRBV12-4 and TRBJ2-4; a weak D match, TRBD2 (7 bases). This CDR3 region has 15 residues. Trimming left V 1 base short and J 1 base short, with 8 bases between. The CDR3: CASSLEGGAKNIQYF. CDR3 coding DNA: TGTGCCAGCAGTTTAGAGGGGGGGGCCAAAAACATTCAGTACTTC.

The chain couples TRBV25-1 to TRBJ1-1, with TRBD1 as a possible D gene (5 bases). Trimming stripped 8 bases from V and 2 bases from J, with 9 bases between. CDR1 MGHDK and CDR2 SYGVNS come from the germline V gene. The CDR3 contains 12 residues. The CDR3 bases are TGTGCCAGCCCCCAGGGCAACACTGAAGCTTTCTTT. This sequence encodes CASPQGNTEAFF.

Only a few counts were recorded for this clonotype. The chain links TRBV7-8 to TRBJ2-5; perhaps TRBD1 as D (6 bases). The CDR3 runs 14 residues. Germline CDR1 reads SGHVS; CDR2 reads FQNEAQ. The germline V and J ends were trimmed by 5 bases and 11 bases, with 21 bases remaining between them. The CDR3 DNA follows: TGTGCCAGCAGCCCCTCCGGGACATTGGGAGAGCAGTACTTC. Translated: CASSPSGTLGEQYF.

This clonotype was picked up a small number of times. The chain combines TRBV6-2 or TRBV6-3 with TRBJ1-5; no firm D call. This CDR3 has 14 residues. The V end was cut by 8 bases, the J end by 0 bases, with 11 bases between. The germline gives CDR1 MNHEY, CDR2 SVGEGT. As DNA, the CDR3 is TGTGCCAGCCAAAATTCCTATAGCAATCAGCCCCAGCATTTT. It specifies CASQNSYSNQPQHF.

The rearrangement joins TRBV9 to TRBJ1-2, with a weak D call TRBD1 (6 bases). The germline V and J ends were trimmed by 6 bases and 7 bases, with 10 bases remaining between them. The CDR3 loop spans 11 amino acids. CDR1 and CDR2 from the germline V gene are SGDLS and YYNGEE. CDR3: CASMGGAGYTF. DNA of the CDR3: TGTGCCAGCATGGGGGGGGCTGGCTACACCTTC.

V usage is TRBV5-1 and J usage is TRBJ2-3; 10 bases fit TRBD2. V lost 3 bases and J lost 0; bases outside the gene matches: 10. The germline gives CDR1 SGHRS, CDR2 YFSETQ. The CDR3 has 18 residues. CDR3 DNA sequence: TGCGCCAGCAGCTGGCAGGCTAGCGGGGGAGCTAGCACAGATACGCAGTATTTT. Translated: CASSWQASGGASTDTQYF. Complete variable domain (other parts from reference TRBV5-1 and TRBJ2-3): KAGVTQTPRYLIKTRGQQVTLSCSPISGHRSVSWYQQTPGQGLQFLFEYFSETQRNKGNFPGRFSGRQFSNSRSEMNVSTLELGDSALYLCASSWQASGGASTDTQYFGPGTRLTVL.

The CDR3 DNA sequence: TGTGCCATCAGTGAGCCGGGACAGGGATCCCACGAGCAGTACTTC. Its protein product is CAISEPGQGSHEQYF. The chain combines TRBV10-3 with TRBJ2-7; 9 bases are a match to TRBD1. Germline values: CDR1 ENHRY, CDR2 SYGVKD. The trim removed 2 bases at V and 5 bases at J, leaving 7 bases unmatched. CDR3 length equals 15 residues.

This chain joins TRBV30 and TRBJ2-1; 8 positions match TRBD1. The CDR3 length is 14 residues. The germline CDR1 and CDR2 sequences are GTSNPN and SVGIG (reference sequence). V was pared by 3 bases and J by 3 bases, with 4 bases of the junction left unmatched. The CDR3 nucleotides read TGTGCCTGGAGGACAGGGGTTATCTACAATGAGCAGTTCTTC. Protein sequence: CAWRTGVIYNEQFF.

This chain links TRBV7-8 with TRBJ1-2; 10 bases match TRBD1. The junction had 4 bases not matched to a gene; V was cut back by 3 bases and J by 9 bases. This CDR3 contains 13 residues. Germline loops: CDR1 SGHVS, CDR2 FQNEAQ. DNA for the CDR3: TGTGCCAGCAGCTTGGACAGGGGGAGAAGCTACACCTTC. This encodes CASSLDRGRSYTF.

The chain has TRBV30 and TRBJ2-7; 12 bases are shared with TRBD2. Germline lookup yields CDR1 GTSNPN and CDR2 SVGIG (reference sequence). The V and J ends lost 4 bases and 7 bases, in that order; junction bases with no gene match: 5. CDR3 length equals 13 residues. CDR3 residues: CAWTSGGVGEQYF. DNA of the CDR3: TGTGCCTGGACTAGCGGGGGGGTCGGGGAGCAGTACTTC.

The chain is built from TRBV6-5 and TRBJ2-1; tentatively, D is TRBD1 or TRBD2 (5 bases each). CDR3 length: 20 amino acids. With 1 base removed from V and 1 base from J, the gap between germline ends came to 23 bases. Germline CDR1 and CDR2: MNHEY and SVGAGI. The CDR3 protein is CASSYLTPMGPRLSYNEQFF. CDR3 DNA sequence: TGTGCCAGCAGTTACTTGACCCCTATGGGACCCAGGTTGTCCTACAATGAGCAGTTCTTC.

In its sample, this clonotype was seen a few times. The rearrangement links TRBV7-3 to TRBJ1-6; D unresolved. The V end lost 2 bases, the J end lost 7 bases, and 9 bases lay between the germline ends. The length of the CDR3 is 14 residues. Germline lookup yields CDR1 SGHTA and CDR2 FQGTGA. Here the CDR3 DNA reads TGTGCCAGCAGCTTACTGGCCGAAAATTCACCCCTCCACTTT. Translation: CASSLLAENSPLHF.

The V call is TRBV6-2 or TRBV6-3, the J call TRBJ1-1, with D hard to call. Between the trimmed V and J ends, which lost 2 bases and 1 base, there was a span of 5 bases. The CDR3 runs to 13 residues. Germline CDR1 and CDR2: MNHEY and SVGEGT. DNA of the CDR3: TGTGCCAGCAGTTACGGCACGAACACTGAAGCTTTCTTT. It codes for CASSYGTNTEAFF.

The CDR3 nucleotides read TGTGCCAGCAGTAGATATCAGGGGGCCTCCTACAATGAGCAGTTCTTC. Amino acids: CASSRYQGASYNEQFF. The J gene is TRBJ2-1, the V gene TRBV12-3 or TRBV12-4; 8 nucleotides line up with TRBD1. The V segment lost 5 bases and the J segment 0 bases; nucleotides outside the gene matches: 6. The CDR3 is 16 amino acids.

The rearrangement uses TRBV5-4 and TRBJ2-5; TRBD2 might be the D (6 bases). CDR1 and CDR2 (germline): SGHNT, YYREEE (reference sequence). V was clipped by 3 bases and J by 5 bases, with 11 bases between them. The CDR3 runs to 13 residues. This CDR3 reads CASSWGGIETQYF. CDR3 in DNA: TGTGCCAGCAGCTGGGGAGGAATCGAGACCCAGTACTTC.

The CDR3 loop reads CSARAPYGRAYETQYF. CDR3 DNA: TGCAGTGCTAGAGCCCCTTACGGGAGGGCCTATGAGACCCAGTACTTC. The chain uses TRBV20-1 and TRBJ2-5; TRBD2 agrees at 8 bases. CDR3 length equals 16 residues. V was clipped by 1 base and J by 5 bases; unmatched bases: 12. Germline V lookup: CDR1 DFQATT, CDR2 SNEGSKA (reference sequence).

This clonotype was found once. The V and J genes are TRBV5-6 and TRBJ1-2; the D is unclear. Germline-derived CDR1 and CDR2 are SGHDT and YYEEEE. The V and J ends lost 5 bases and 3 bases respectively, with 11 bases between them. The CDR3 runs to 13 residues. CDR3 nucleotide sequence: TGTGCCAGCAGATTCGGGGTTGACTATGGCTACACCTTC. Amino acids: CASRFGVDYGYTF.

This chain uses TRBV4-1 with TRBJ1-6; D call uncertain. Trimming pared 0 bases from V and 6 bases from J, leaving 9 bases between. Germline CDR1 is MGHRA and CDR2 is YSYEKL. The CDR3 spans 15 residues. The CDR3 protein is CASSQDGNSNSPLHF. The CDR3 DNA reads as TGCGCCAGCAGCCAAGACGGGAACTCTAATTCACCCCTCCACTTT.

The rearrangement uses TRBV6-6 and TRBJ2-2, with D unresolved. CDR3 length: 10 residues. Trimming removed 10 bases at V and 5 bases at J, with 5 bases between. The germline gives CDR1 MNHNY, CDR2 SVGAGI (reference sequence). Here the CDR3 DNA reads TGTGCCACTTATACCGGGGAGCTGTTTTTT. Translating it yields CATYTGELFF.

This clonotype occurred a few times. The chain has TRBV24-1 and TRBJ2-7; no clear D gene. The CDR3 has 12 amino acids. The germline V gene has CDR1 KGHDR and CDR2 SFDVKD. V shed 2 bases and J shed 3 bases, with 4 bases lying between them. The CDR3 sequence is CATSDWDYEQYF. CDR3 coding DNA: TGTGCCACCAGTGATTGGGACTACGAGCAGTACTTC.

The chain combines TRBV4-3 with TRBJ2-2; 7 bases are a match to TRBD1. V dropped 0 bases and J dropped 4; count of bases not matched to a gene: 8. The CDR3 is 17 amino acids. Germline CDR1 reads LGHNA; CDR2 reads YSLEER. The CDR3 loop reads CASSQEEQGVGTGELFF. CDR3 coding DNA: TGCGCCAGCAGCCAAGAAGAGCAGGGGGTGGGCACCGGGGAGCTGTTTTTT.

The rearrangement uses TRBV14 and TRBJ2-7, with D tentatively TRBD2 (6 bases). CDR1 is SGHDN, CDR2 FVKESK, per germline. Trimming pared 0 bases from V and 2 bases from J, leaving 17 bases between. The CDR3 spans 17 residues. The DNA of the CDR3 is TGTGCCAGCAGCCAAGATCTCAAAACCGGGAGTCCCTACGAGCAGTACTTC. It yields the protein CASSQDLKTGSPYEQYF.

The CDR3 region is CSARNAGGSGVHTQYF. The CDR3 DNA follows: TGCAGTGCTAGAAATGCCGGGGGGAGCGGGGTACATACGCAGTATTTT. The J gene is TRBJ2-3, the V gene TRBV20-1; 7 bases are a match to TRBD2. The J segment lost 7 bases and the V segment lost 2 bases, leaving 15 bases of the junction unmatched. Germline CDR1 reads DFQATT; CDR2 reads SNEGSKA (reference sequence). This CDR3 is 16 amino acids long.

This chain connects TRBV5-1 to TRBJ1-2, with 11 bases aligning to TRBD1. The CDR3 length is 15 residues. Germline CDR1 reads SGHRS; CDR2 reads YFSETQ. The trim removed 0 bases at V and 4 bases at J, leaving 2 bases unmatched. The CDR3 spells CASSLGDRGTYGYTF. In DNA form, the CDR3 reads TGCGCCAGCAGCTTGGGGGACAGGGGGACCTATGGCTACACCTTC. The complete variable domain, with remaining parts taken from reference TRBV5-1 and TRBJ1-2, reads KAGVTQTPRYLIKTRGQQVTLSCSPISGHRSVSWYQQTPGQGLQFLFEYFSETQRNKGNFPGRFSGRQFSNSRSEMNVSTLELGDSALYLCASSLGDRGTYGYTFGSGTRLTVV.

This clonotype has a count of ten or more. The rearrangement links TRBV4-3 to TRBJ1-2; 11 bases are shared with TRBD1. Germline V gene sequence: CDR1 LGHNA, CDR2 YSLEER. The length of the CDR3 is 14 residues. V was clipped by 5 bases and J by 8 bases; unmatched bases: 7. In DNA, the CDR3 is TGCGCCAGCAGCTCCCGGACAGGGGGCCTAGGCTACACCTTC. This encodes CASSSRTGGLGYTF.